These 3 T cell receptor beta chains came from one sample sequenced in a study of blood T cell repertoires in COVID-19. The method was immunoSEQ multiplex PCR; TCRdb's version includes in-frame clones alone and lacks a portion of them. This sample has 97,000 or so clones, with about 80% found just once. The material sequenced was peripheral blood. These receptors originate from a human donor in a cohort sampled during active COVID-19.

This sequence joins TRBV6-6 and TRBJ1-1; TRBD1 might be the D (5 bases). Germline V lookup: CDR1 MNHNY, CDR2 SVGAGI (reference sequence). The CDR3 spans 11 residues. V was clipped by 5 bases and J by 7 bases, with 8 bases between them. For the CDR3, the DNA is TGTGCCAGCAGTCCTACAGGTGAAGCTTTCTTT. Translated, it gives CASSPTGEAFF.

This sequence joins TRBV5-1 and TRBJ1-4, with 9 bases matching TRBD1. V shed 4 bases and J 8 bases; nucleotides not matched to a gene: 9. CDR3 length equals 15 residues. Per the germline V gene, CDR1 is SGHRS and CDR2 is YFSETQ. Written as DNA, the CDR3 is TGCGCCAGCAGCCGAACGGGACAGGGACGAGAAAAACTGTTTTTT. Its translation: CASSRTGQGREKLFF. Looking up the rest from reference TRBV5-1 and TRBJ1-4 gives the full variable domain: KAGVTQTPRYLIKTRGQQVTLSCSPISGHRSVSWYQQTPGQGLQFLFEYFSETQRNKGNFPGRFSGRQFSNSRSEMNVSTLELGDSALYLCASSRTGQGREKLFFGSGTQLSVL.

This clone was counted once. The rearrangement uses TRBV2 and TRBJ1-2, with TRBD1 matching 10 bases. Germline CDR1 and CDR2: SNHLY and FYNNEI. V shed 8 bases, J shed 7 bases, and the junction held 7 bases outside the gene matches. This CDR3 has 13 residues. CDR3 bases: TGTGCCAGCCGGACAGGGGGGAATGGTGGCTACACCTTC. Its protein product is CASRTGGNGGYTF.